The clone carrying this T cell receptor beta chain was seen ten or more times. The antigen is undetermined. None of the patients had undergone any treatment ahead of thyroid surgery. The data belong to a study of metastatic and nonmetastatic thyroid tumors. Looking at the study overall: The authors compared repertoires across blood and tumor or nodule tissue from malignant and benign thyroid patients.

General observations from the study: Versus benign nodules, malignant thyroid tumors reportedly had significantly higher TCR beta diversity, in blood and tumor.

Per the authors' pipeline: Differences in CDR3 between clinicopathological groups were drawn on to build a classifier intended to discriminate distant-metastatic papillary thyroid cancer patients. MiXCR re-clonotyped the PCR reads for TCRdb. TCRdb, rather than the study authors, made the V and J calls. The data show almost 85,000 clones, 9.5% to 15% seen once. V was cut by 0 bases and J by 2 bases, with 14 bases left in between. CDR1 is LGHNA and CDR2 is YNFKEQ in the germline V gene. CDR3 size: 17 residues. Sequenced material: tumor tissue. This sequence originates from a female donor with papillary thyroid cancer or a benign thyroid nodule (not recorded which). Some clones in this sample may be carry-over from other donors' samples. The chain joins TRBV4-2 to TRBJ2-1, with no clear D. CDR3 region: CASSQDWKGAPYNEQFF. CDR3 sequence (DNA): TGTGCCAGCAGCCAAGATTGGAAGGGTGCCCCCTACAATGAGCAGTTCTTC.